The T cell receptor beta chain under discussion was sequenced for a study of regulatory T cells in long-lasting Graves disease. The CDR3 sequence is 18 residues long. The V gene's germline CDR1 is SGHRS and CDR2 YFSETQ. The V end was cut by 3 bases, the J end by 0 bases, with 19 bases between. In building TCR beta libraries, iRepertoire HTBI primers were used together with Arm-PCR of CDR3 regions. TCRdb independently ran MiXCR on the multiplex PCR reads; one entry per CDR3 protein. The sample lists about 540,000 distinct CDR3 sequences; about 13% were seen once. As for time point: newly diagnosed GD, antithyroid drugs for less than 3 months. RNA isolated from PBMCs was used to make the TCR library. These data are also associated with another study on T cells in Graves' hyperthyroidism and ophthalmopathy.

The sequence derives from a man aged 30-40 years with Graves disease. The specimen was peripheral blood mononuclear cells (PBMCs), collected at new diagnosis, from a patient treated with antithyroid drugs. V and J are TRBV5-1 and TRBJ2-1; D possibly corresponds to TRBD1 (6 bases). The CDR3 coding sequence is TGCGCCAGCAGCTCGGTTTCAATGGGGGCGAGCTCCTACAATGAGCAGTTCTTC. Its translation is CASSSVSMGASSYNEQFF.